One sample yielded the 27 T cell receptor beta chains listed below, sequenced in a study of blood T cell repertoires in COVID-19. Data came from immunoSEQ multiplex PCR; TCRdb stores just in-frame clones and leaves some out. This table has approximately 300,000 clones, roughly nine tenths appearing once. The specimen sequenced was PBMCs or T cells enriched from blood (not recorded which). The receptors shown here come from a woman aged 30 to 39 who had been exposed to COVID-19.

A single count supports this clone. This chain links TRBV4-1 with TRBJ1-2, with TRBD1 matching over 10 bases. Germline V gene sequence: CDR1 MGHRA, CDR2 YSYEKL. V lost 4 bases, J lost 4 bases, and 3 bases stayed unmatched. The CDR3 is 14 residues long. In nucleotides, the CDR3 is TGCGCCAGCAGCCCGGACAGGGGGACCTATGGCTACACCTTC. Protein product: CASSPDRGTYGYTF.

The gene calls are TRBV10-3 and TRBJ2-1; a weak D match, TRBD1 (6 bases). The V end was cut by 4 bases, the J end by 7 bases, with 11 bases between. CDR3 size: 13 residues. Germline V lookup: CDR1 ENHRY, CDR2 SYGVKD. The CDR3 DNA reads TGTGCCATCAGTGGGCGGCAGGGGAATGAGCAGTTCTTC. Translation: CAISGRQGNEQFF.

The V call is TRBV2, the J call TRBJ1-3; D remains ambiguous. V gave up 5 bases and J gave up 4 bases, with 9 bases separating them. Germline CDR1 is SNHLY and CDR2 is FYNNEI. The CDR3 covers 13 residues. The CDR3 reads CASSLSTGNTIYF. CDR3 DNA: TGTGCCAGCAGTCTAAGTACGGGAAACACCATATATTTT.

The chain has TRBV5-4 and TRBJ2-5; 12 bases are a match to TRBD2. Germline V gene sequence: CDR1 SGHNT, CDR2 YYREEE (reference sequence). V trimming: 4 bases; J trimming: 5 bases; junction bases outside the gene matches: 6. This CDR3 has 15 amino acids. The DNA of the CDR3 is TGTGCCAGCAGCGCAACTAGCGGGGGGTGGGAGACCCAGTACTTC. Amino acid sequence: CASSATSGGWETQYF.

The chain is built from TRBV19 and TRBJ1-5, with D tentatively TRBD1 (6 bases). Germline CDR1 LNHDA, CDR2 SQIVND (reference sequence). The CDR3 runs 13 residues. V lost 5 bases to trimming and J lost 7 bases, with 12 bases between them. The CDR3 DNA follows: TGTGCCAGTAGTGATTCAGGGGAACAGCCCCAGCATTTT. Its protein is CASSDSGEQPQHF.

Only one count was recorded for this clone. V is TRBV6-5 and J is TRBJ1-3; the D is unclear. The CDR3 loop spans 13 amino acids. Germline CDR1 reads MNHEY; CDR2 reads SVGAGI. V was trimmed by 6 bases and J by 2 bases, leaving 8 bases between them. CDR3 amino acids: CASRGTAGNTIYF. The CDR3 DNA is TGTGCCAGCAGGGGCACAGCTGGAAACACCATATATTTT.

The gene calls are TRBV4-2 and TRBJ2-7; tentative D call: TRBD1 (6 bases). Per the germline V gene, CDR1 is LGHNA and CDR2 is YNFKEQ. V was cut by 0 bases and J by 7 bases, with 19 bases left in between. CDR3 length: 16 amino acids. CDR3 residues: CASSQDSHRVSSEQYF. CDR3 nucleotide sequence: TGTGCCAGCAGCCAAGATTCTCACAGGGTCTCGAGTGAGCAGTACTTC.

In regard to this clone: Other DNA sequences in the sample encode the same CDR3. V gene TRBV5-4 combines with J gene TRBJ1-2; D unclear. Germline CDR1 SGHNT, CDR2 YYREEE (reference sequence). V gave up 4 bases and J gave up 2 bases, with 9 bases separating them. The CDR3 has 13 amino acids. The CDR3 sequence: CASSIDTNYGYTF. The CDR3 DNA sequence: TGTGCCAGCAGCATTGACACCAACTATGGCTACACCTTC.

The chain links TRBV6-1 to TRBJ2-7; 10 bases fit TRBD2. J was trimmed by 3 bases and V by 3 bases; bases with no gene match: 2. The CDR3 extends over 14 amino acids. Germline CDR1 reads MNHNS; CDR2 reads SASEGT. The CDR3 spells CASSDRTSGYEQYF. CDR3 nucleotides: TGTGCCAGCAGTGACAGGACTAGCGGCTACGAGCAGTACTTC.

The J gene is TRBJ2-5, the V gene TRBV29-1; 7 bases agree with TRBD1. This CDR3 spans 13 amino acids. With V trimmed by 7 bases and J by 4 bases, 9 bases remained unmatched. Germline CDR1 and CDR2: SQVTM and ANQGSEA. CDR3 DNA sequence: TGCAGCGCCAACAGGGGAGTGGGAGAGACCCAGTACTTC. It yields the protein CSANRGVGETQYF.

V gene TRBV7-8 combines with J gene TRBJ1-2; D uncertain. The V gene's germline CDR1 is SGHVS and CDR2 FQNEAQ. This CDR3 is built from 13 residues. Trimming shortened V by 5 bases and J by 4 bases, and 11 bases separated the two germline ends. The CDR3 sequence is CASSPVGPYGYTF. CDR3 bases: TGTGCCAGCAGCCCAGTGGGCCCCTATGGCTACACCTTC.

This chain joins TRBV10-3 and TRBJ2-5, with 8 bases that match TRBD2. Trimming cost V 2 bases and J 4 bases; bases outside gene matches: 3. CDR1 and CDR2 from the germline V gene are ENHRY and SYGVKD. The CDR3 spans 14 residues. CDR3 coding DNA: TGTGCCATCAGTGAGCGTAGCGGGGTAGAGACCCAGTACTTC. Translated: CAISERSGVETQYF.

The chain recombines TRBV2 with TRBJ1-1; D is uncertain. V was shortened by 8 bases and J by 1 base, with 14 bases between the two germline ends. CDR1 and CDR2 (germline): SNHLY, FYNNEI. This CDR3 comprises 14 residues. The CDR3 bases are TGTGCCAGCCTGATAGGACGGGGGAACACTGAAGCTTTCTTT. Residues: CASLIGRGNTEAFF.

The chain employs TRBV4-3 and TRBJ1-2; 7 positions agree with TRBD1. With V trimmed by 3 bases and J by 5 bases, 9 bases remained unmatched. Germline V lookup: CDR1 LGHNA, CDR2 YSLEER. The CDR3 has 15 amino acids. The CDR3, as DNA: TGCGCCAGCAGCCAGTTGACAGGGAGCCTATATGGCTACACCTTC. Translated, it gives CASSQLTGSLYGYTF.

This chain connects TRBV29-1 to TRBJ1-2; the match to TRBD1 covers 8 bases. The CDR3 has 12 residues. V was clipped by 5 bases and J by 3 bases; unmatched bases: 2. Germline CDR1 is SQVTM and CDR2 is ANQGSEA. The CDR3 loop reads CSVRQGYYGYTF. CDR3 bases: TGCAGCGTTAGACAGGGGTACTATGGCTACACCTTC.

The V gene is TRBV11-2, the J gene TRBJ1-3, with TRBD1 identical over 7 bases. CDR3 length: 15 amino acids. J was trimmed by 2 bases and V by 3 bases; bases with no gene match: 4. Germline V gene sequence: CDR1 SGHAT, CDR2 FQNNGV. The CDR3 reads CASSLLQGAGNTIYF. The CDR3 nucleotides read TGTGCCAGCAGCTTGTTGCAGGGGGCTGGAAACACCATATATTTT. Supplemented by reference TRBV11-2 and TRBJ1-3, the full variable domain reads EAGVAQSPRYKIIEKRQSVAFWCNPISGHATLYWYQQILGQGPKLLIQFQNNGVVDDSQLPKDRFSAERLKGVDSTLKIQPAKLEDSAVYLCASSLLQGAGNTIYFGEGSWLTVV.

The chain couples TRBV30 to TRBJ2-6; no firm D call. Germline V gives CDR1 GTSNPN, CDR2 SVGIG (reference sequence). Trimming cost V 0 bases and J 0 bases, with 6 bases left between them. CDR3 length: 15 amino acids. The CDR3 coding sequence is TGTGCCTGGAGTGTTTGGAGCTCTGGGGCCAACGTCCTGACTTTC. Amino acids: CAWSVWSSGANVLTF. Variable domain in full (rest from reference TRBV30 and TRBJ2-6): SQTIHQWPATLVQPVGSPLSLECTVEGTSNPNLYWYRQAAGRGLQLLFYSVGIGQISSEVPQNLSASRPQDRQFILSSKKLLLSDSGFYLCAWSVWSSGANVLTFGAGSRLTVL.

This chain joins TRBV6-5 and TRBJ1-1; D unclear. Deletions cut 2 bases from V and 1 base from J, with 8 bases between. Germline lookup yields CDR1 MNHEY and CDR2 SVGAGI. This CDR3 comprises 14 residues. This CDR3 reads CASSYGPGNTEAFF. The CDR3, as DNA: TGTGCCAGCAGTTACGGGCCCGGGAACACTGAAGCTTTCTTT.

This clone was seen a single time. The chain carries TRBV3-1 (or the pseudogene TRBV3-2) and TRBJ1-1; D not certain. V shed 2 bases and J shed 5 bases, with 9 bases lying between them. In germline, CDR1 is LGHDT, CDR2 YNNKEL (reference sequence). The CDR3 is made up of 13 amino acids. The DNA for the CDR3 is TGTGCCAGCAGCCAATTGGCGGAAACTGAAGCTTTCTTT. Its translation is CASSQLAETEAFF.

CDR3 coding DNA: TGTGCCAGCAGCTCCGGCGGGACAGGTTTAAACATTCAGTACTTC. It translates to CASSSGGTGLNIQYF. The chain employs TRBV27 and TRBJ2-4; 8 bases agree with TRBD1. CDR1 and CDR2 (germline): MNHEY, SMNVEV (reference sequence). With 6 bases clipped from V and 6 bases from J, the junction kept 10 bases outside the gene matches. The CDR3 length is 15 residues.

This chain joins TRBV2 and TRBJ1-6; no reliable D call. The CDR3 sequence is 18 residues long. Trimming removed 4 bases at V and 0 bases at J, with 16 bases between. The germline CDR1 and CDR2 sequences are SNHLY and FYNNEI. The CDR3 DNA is TGTGCCAGCAGTGTAGGTTGGGCGGGGAGCTCCTATAATTCACCCCTCCACTTT. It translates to CASSVGWAGSSYNSPLHF. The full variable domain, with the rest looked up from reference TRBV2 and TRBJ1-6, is EPEVTQTPSHQVTQMGQEVILRCVPISNHLYFYWYRQILGQKVEFLVSFYNNEISEKSEIFDDQFSVERPDGSNFTLKIRSTKLEDSAMYFCASSVGWAGSSYNSPLHFGNGTRLTVT.

CDR3 sequence reads: CANGQGDSYEQYF. DNA of the CDR3: TGTGCCAACGGACAGGGGGACTCCTACGAGCAGTACTTC. This chain connects TRBV7-9 to TRBJ2-7; 10 bases are a match to TRBD1. The CDR3 sequence is 13 residues long. Germline loops: CDR1 SEHNR, CDR2 FQNEAQ (reference sequence). Trimming cost V 10 bases and J 0 bases; bases outside gene matches: 3.

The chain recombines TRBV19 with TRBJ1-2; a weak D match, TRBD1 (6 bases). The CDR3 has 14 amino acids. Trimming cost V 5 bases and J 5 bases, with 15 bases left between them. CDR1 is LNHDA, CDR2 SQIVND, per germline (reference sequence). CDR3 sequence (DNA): TGTGCCAGTAGTGATCCGGGACAAGAATATGGCTACACCTTC. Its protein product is CASSDPGQEYGYTF. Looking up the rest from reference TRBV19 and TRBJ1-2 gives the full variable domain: DGGITQSPKYLFRKEGQNVTLSCEQNLNHDAMYWYRQDPGQGLRLIYYSQIVNDFQKGDIAEGYSVSREKKESFPLTVTSAQKNPTAFYLCASSDPGQEYGYTFGSGTRLTVV.

CDR3 region: CASSNVPGQGGREQFF. CDR3 nucleotides: TGCGCCAGCAGCAACGTTCCGGGACAGGGAGGGAGAGAGCAGTTCTTC. The V gene is TRBV4-3, the J gene TRBJ2-1; 9 nucleotides align to TRBD1. With 5 bases clipped from V and 10 bases from J, the junction kept 15 bases outside the gene matches. The CDR3 has 16 amino acids. From germline, CDR1 is LGHNA and CDR2 YSLEER.

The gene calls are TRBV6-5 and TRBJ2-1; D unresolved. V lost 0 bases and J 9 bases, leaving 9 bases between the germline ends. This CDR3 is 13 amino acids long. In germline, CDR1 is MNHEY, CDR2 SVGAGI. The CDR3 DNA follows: TGTGCCAGCAGTTACTCGATAAGCTCTGAGCAGTTCTTC. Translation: CASSYSISSEQFF.

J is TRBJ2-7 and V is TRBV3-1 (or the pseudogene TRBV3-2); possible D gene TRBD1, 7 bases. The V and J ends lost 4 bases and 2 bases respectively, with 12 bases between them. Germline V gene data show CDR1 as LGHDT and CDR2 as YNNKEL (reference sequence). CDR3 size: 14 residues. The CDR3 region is CASSRRGQTYEQYF. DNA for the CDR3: TGTGCCAGCAGCCGGAGGGGACAGACCTACGAGCAGTACTTC.

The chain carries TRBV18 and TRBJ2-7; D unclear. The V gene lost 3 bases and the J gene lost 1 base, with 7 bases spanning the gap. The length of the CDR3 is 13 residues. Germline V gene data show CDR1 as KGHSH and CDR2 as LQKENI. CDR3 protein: CASSPSGSYEQYF. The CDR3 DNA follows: TGTGCCAGCTCACCGTCAGGTTCCTACGAGCAGTACTTC.